The present entry profiles one T cell receptor (beta chain) with its context. The entry originates in a study of cytomegalovirus exposure and HLA in healthy donors. After removal of 1 base from V and 2 bases from J, the junction contained 8 bases not matched to a gene. The CDR3 is made up of 17 amino acids. Germline values: CDR1 WNHNN, CDR2 SYGVQD (reference sequence). The primer mix had 60 Vbeta and 13 Jbeta primers. This table comes from immunoSEQ multiplex PCR, and its TCRdb copy is limited to in-frame clones, with some not included. The data hold 120,000 to 150,000 clones, with 75% to 90% observed a single time.

The receptor was isolated from a woman between 25 and 40 years old in good health and CMV-seronegative. The chain couples TRBV10-1 to TRBJ2-1; 7 bases match TRBD2. Sequencing input: PBMCs. The CDR3 protein is CASSEWPPGGTYNEQFF. The CDR3 DNA reads as TGCGCCAGCAGTGAGTGGCCCCCGGGAGGAACCTACAATGAGCAGTTCTTC.